Included here is one T cell receptor beta chain sequence, with context. For the second PCR, which ran for roughly 7 to 11 cycles, a sample-barcoded 5' primer and a J-beta primer mix were used. TCRdb passed the 5' RACE reads through MiXCR, listing each CDR3 protein once. Of about a million distinct CDR3 sequences listed, about 53% were seen once; the top ten hold 20% to 25%. These data belong to a study of blood T cells in healthy people across ages. V gave up 5 bases and J gave up 1 base, with 23 bases separating them. CDR3 length: 18 residues. Germline V CDR1 and CDR2: SEHNR, FQNEAQ (reference sequence).

The sequenced sample was blood. The receptor's source is a woman between 55 and 75 years old in good health. This chain links TRBV7-9 with TRBJ1-1; no firm D call. In DNA, the CDR3 is TGTGCCAGCAGCCCAGGAGAATTAAAGGGTCGGGAGAACACTGAAGCTTTCTTT. This sequence encodes CASSPGELKGRENTEAFF.